Below are 16 T cell receptor beta chains sequenced from a single sample in a study of blood T cell repertoires in COVID-19 (dated by TCRdb to between 2020 and 2021). To prepare the library, the immunoSEQ multiplex PCR assay was applied. The table comes from immuneACCESS by way of TCRdb, which keeps in-frame sequences with V and J called. Part of the clones is missing from these tables; in studies checked, under half for an unresolved V gene and the rest for unknown reasons. This sample is represented by about 150,000 clones; almost 80% of them were singletons. The top ten constitute about 9% of the sample. Sample: peripheral blood. The receptors derive from a man in his fifties with active or convalescent COVID-19.

DNA for the CDR3: TGCGCCAGCAGCCAAGACGGACAGGGAAGGTATGGCTACACCTTC. This gives the protein CASSQDGQGRYGYTF. The chain combines TRBV4-1 with TRBJ1-2; the match to TRBD1 covers 8 bases. Germline CDR1 MGHRA, CDR2 YSYEKL. The CDR3 totals 15 residues. Unmatched junction bases numbered 5, after V lost 0 bases and J lost 5 bases.

This chain joins TRBV6-1 and TRBJ1-5; D is unclear. V was pared by 2 bases and J by 1 base, with 3 bases between. CDR3 length: 13 amino acids. Germline CDR1 MNHNS, CDR2 SASEGT. The CDR3 DNA reads TGTGCCAGCAGTGAACAGAGCAATCAGCCCCAGCATTTT. It is translated as CASSEQSNQPQHF.

The count of this clone is one. This chain links TRBV5-1 with TRBJ2-7; 11 nucleotides align to TRBD2. V gave up 4 bases and J gave up 9 bases; unmatched junction bases: 9. CDR3 length equals 14 residues. The V gene's germline CDR1 is SGHRS and CDR2 YFSETQ. The CDR3 DNA reads as TGCGCCAGCAGCCCGGGACTAGCGGAGCCAGGGCAGTACTTC. Translating it yields CASSPGLAEPGQYF.

The rearrangement uses TRBV15 and TRBJ1-1; perhaps TRBD1 as D (6 bases). Germline CDR1 LNHNV, CDR2 YYDKDF (reference sequence). This CDR3 region has 12 residues. With 9 bases removed from V and 1 base from J, the gap between germline ends came to 9 bases. CDR3 sequence (DNA): TGTGCCACTTGGACAGCGAACACTGAAGCTTTCTTT. Encoded protein: CATWTANTEAFF.

This clone appeared a single time. The chain has TRBV28 and TRBJ1-2, with D possibly being TRBD1 (5 bases). The CDR3 is 15 residues long. The V gene lost 3 bases and the J gene lost 4 bases, with 15 bases spanning the gap. Looked up from germline, CDR1 is MDHEN and CDR2 is SYDVKM. The CDR3 loop reads CASSFATQGLYGYTF. The CDR3 DNA reads TGTGCCAGCAGTTTTGCCACTCAGGGCCTCTATGGCTACACCTTC.

J is TRBJ2-1 and V is TRBV14; tentatively, D is TRBD1 (6 bases). The V gene lost 3 bases and the J gene lost 3 bases, with 15 bases spanning the gap. CDR3 size: 16 residues. The germline CDR1 and CDR2 sequences are SGHDN and FVKESK. CDR3 nucleotide sequence: TGTGCCAGCAGCCACCCCGGACAGTTCTACTACAATGAGCAGTTCTTC. Translation gives CASSHPGQFYYNEQFF.

V gene TRBV19 combines with J gene TRBJ1-1, with D possibly TRBD1 on 5 matching bases. The CDR3 spans 13 residues. The V end lost 8 bases, the J end lost 0 bases, and 10 bases lay between the germline ends. Germline V gives CDR1 LNHDA, CDR2 SQIVND (reference sequence). In DNA form, the CDR3 reads TGTGCCAGTGGAACAGGATTGAACACTGAAGCTTTCTTT. As protein: CASGTGLNTEAFF.

This chain joins TRBV2 and TRBJ2-1; 10 bases are shared with TRBD1. V shed 7 bases and J 8 bases; nucleotides not matched to a gene: 8. Germline CDR1 SNHLY, CDR2 FYNNEI. The CDR3 sequence is 14 residues long. CDR3 protein: CASNRQGAADEQFF. DNA for the CDR3: TGTGCCAGCAATCGACAGGGGGCTGCCGATGAGCAGTTCTTC.

The chain joins TRBV24-1 to TRBJ2-1; a weak D match, TRBD2 (6 bases). Trimming removed 4 bases at V and 9 bases at J, with 15 bases between. Germline loops: CDR1 KGHDR, CDR2 SFDVKD. CDR3 size: 14 residues. For the CDR3, the DNA is TGTGCCACCAGTGACCCCCCTCTAGCGCCTGAGCAGTTCTTC. Translating it yields CATSDPPLAPEQFF.

CDR3 protein: CAISPGAGELFF. The CDR3 nucleotides are TGTGCCATCAGTCCAGGGGCCGGGGAGCTGTTTTTT. The chain couples TRBV10-3 to TRBJ2-2; a weak D match, TRBD1 (6 bases). Trimming removed 5 bases from V and 6 bases from J, with 7 bases in between. CDR3 length equals 12 residues. Germline V gene lookup returns CDR1 ENHRY and CDR2 SYGVKD.

The sample holds a few counts of this clone. This chain connects TRBV25-1 to TRBJ2-7; 8 positions agree with TRBD1. V lost 4 bases to trimming and J lost 6 bases; unmatched junction nucleotides: 14. The CDR3 spans 16 residues. Looked up from germline, CDR1 is MGHDK and CDR2 is SYGVNS. The CDR3 loop reads CASSGSGGRVSLEQYF. DNA for the CDR3: TGTGCCAGCAGTGGGTCAGGGGGCAGGGTCTCCCTCGAGCAGTACTTC.

The chain employs TRBV30 and TRBJ1-2; D perhaps matches TRBD1 (5 bases). The germline V gene has CDR1 GTSNPN and CDR2 SVGIG (reference sequence). Trimming pared 4 bases from V and 2 bases from J, leaving 8 bases between. The length of the CDR3 is 12 residues. CDR3 in amino acids: CAWNRGNYGYTF. The CDR3 nucleotides read TGTGCCTGGAATAGGGGCAACTATGGCTACACCTTC.

This clone occurred many times. The chain carries TRBV6-5 and TRBJ1-5, with 8 bases fitting TRBD1. The germline V gene encodes CDR1 MNHEY and CDR2 SVGAGI. V trimming: 6 bases; J trimming: 7 bases; junction bases outside the gene matches: 11. The CDR3 consists of 15 residues. The CDR3 protein is CASRLLGQGGQPQHF. In nucleotides, the CDR3 is TGTGCCAGCAGACTTCTTGGACAGGGAGGACAGCCCCAGCATTTT.

This chain joins TRBV7-8 and TRBJ1-5, with 8 bases aligning to TRBD1. V was pared by 2 bases and J by 3 bases, with 12 bases of the junction left unmatched. This CDR3 comprises 18 residues. Germline assignment: CDR1 SGHVS and CDR2 FQNEAQ. The DNA for the CDR3 is TGTGCCAGCAGCTTAACTTCAGGGGGCATAAGGTACAATCAGCCCCAGCATTTT. The encoded protein is CASSLTSGGIRYNQPQHF.

CDR3 region: CASSLFYEQYF. CDR3 in DNA: TGTGCCAGCAGCCTATTCTACGAGCAGTACTTC. This chain links TRBV7-8 with TRBJ2-7; D remains unclear. The CDR3 has 11 amino acids. The V gene's germline CDR1 is SGHVS and CDR2 FQNEAQ. V lost 5 bases and J 3 bases, leaving 5 bases between the germline ends.

The rearrangement links TRBV24-1 to TRBJ2-2, with TRBD1 matching 7 bases. This CDR3 region has 17 residues. V trimming: 5 bases; J trimming: 0 bases; junction bases outside the gene matches: 8. CDR1 and CDR2 from the germline V gene are KGHDR and SFDVKD. Here the CDR3 reads CATSGIPGQSNTGELFF. CDR3 sequence (DNA): TGTGCCACCAGTGGAATCCCGGGACAGTCGAACACCGGGGAGCTGTTTTTT.